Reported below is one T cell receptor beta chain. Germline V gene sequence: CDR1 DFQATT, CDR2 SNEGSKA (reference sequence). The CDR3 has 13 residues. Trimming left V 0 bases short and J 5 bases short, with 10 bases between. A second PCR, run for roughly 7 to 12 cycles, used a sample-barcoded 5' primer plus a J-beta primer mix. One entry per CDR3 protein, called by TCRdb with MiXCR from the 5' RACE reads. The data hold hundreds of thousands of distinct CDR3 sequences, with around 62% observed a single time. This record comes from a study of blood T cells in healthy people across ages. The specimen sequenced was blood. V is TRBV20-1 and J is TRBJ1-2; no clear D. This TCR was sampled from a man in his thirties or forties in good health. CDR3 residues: CSARETTDYGYTF. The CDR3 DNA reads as TGCAGTGCTAGAGAAACGACGGATTATGGCTACACCTTC.